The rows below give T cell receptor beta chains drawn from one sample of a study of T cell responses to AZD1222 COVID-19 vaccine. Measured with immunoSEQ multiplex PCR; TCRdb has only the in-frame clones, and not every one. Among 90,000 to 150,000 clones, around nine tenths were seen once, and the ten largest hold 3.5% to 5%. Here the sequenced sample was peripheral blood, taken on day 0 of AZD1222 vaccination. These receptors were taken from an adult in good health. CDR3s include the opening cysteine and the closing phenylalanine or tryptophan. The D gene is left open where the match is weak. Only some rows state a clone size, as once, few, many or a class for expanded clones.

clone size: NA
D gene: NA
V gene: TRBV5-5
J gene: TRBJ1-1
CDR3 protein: CASRNGGFISRHAEAFF
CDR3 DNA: TGTGCCAGCAGAAATGGGGGTTTTATTTCCCGACATGCTGAAGCTTTCTTT

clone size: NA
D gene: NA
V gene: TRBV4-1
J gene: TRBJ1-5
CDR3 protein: CASSQASLSNQPQHF
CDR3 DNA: TGCGCCAGCAGCCAAGCAAGCCTTAGCAATCAGCCCCAGCATTTT

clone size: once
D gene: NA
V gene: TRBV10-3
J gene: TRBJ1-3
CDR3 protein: CAIRGGAADRSSGNTIYF
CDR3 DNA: TGTGCCATCAGAGGTGGGGCGGCGGACAGAAGCTCTGGAAACACCATATATTTT

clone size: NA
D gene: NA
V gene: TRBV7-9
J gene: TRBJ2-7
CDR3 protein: CASSLAGNYEQYF
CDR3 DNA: TGTGCCAGCAGCTTAGCTGGGAACTACGAGCAGTACTTC

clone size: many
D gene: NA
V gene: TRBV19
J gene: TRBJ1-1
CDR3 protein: CASSIGFRTEAFF
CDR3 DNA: TGTGCCAGTAGTATTGGGTTTCGGACTGAAGCTTTCTTT

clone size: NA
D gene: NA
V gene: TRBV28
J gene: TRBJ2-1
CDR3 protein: CASSFLQEQFF
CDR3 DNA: TGTGCCAGCAGTTTTCTGCAAGAGCAGTTCTTC

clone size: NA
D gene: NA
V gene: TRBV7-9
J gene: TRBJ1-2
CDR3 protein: CASSLTEGVLSYGYTF
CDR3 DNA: TGTGCCAGCAGCTTAACGGAGGGGGTTTTAAGCTATGGCTACACCTTC

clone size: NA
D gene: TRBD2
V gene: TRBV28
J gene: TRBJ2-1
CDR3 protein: CASSLFASGNNEQFF
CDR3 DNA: TGTGCCAGCAGTTTATTCGCTAGCGGAAACAATGAGCAGTTCTTC

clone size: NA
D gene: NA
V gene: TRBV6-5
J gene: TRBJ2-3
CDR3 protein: CASSYSTGPHVDTQYF
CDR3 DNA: TGTGCCAGCAGTTACTCGACAGGCCCCCATGTAGATACGCAGTATTTT

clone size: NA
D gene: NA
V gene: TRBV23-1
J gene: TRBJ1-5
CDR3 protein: CANPRRVSNQPQHF
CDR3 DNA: TGCGCTAACCCACGTAGGGTTAGCAATCAGCCCCAGCATTTT

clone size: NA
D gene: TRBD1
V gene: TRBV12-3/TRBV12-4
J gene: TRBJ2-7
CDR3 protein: CASRRDRGYEQYF
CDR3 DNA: TGTGCCAGCAGGCGGGACAGGGGATACGAGCAGTACTTC

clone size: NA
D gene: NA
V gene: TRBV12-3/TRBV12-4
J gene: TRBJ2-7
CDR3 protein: CASSPGDLYEQYF
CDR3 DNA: TGTGCCAGCAGCCCAGGGGACCTCTACGAGCAGTACTTC

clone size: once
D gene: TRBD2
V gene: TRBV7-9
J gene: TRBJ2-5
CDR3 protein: CASSLGGGASETQYF
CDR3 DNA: TGTGCCAGCAGCTTAGGCGGGGGGGCTAGCGAGACCCAGTACTTC

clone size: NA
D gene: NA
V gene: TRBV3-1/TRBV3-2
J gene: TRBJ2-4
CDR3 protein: CASSQGGTGSKNIQYF
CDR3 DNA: TGTGCCAGCAGCCAAGGGGGAACAGGGTCCAAAAACATTCAGTACTTC

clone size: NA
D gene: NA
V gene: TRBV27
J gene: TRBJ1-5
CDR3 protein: CASSFDSYSNQPQHF
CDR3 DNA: TGTGCCAGCAGTTTCGACAGTTATAGCAATCAGCCCCAGCATTTT

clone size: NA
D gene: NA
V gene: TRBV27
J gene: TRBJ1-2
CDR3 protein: CASSRPSGPGYTF
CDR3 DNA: TGTGCCAGCAGTCGCCCCTCGGGCCCTGGCTACACCTTC

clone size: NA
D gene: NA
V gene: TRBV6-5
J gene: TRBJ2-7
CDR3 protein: CASSYSGSGAGEQYF
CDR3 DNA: TGTGCCAGCAGTTACTCGGGATCAGGGGCGGGGGAGCAGTACTTC

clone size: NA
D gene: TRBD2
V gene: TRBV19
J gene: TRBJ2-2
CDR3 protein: CASSTPGGTTGELFF
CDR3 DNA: TGTGCCAGTAGTACCCCCGGGGGGACCACCGGGGAGCTGTTTTTT

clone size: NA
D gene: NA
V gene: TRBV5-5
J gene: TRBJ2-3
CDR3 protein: CASSLKVEGTDTQYF
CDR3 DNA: TGTGCCAGCAGCTTGAAAGTGGAGGGCACAGATACGCAGTATTTT

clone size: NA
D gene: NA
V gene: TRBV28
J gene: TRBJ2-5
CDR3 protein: CASTAAGETQYF
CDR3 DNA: TGTGCCAGCACCGCGGCCGGGGAGACCCAGTACTTC

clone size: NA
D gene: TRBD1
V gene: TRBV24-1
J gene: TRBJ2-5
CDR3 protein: CATSSRGGGETQYF
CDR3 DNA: TGTGCCACCAGCTCTCGAGGGGGCGGAGAGACCCAGTACTTC

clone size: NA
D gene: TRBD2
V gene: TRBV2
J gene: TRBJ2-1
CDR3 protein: CASVGLAGRGYNEQFF
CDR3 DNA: TGTGCCAGCGTGGGACTAGCGGGGCGGGGTTACAATGAGCAGTTCTTC

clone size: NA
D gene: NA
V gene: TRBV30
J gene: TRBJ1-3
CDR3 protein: CAWSRSVAGNTIYF
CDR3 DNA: TGTGCCTGGAGCCGAAGTGTGGCTGGAAACACCATATATTTT